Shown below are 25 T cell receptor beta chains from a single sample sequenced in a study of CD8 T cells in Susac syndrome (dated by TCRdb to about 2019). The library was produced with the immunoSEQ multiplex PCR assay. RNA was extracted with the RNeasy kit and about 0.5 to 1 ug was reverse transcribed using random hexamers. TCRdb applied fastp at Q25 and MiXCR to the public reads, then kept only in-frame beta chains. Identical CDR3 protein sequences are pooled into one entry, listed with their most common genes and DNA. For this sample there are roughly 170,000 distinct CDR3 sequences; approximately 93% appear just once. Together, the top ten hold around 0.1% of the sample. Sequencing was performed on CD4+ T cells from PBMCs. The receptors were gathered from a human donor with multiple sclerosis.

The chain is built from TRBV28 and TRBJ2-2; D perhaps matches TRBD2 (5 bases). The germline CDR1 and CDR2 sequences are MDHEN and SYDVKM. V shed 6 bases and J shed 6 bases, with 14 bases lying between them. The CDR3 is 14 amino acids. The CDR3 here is CASSPWGASGELFF. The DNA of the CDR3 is TGTGCCAGCAGCCCCTGGGGAGCGTCCGGGGAGCTGTTTTTT.

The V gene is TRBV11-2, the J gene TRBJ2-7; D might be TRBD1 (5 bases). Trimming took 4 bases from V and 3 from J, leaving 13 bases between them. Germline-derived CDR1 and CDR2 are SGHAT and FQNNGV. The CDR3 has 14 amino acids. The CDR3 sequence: CASSSIRQHYEQYF. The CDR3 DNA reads TGTGCCAGCAGCTCGATCCGACAGCACTACGAGCAGTACTTC.

CDR3 sequence (DNA): TGTGCCAGTAGCCTCGGGCGCGGTTATCAGCCCCAGCATTTT. Encoded protein: CASSLGRGYQPQHF. The chain recombines TRBV19 with TRBJ1-5; D is ambiguous. Trimming left V 6 bases short and J 5 bases short, with 14 bases between. CDR1 is LNHDA and CDR2 is SQIVND in the germline V gene (reference sequence). This CDR3 has 14 amino acids.

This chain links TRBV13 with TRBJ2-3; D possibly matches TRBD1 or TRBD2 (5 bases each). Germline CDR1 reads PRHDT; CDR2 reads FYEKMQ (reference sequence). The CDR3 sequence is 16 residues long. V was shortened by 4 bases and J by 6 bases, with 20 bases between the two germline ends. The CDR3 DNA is TGTGCCAGCAGCTCGCCCTTCGGGGACCAACAGGATACGCAGTATTTT. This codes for CASSSPFGDQQDTQYF.

CDR3 sequence: CSAGTVNSNYEQYF. CDR3 bases: TGCAGTGCAGGGACCGTGAACTCGAACTACGAGCAGTACTTC. This sequence joins TRBV20-1 and TRBJ2-7; D possibly uses TRBD1 or TRBD2 (5 bases each). Germline V gene lookup returns CDR1 DFQATT and CDR2 SNEGSKA (reference sequence). CDR3 size: 14 residues. The ends were cut back, 6 bases at V and 3 bases at J, with 18 bases in the middle.

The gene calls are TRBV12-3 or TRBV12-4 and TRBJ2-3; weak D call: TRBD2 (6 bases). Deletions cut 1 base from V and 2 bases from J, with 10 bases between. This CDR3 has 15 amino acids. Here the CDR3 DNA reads TGTGCCAGCAGTTTAGAGGCGGGGTACACAGATACGCAGTATTTT. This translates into CASSLEAGYTDTQYF.

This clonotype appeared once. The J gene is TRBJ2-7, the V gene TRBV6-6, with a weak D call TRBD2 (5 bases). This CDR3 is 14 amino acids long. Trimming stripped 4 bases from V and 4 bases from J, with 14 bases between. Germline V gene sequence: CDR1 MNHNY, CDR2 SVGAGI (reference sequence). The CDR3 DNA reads TGTGCCAGCAGTTTGGGCCCCGGACTTTACGAGCAGTACTTC. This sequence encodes CASSLGPGLYEQYF.

The CDR3 DNA is TGCAGTGCTAGAGATGCGGGAAGGGTGGGCGACGAGCAGTACTTC. Translation gives CSARDAGRVGDEQYF. The chain is built from TRBV20-1 and TRBJ2-7; the D gene is possibly TRBD2 (6 bases). Trimming left V 0 bases short and J 5 bases short, with 17 bases between. The CDR3 is made up of 15 amino acids. Germline values: CDR1 DFQATT, CDR2 SNEGSKA (reference sequence).

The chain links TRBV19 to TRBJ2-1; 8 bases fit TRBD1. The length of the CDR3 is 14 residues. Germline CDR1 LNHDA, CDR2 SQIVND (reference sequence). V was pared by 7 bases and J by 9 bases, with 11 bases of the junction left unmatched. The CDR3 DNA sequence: TGTGCCAGTAACGAGGGACAGGATGACGCTGAGCAGTTCTTC. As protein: CASNEGQDDAEQFF.

The CDR3 DNA reads TGTGCCACCAGTGATTCCCGGGGGCCCCAGCATTTT. Translation: CATSDSRGPQHF. The chain recombines TRBV24-1 with TRBJ1-5; no clear D. V was trimmed by 2 bases and J by 9 bases, leaving 7 bases between them. CDR3 length: 12 amino acids. The germline V gene encodes CDR1 KGHDR and CDR2 SFDVKD.

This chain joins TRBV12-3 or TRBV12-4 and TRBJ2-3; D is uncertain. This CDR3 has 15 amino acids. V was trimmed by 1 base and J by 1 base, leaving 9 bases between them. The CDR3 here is CASSLGAKGTDTQYF. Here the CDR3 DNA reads TGTGCCAGCAGTTTAGGCGCGAAAGGCACAGATACGCAGTATTTT.

Here the CDR3 reads CASATRTAQETQYF. As DNA, the CDR3 is TGTGCCAGCGCGACTAGGACAGCACAAGAGACCCAGTACTTC. This rearrangement joins TRBV5-4 to TRBJ2-5, with D tentatively TRBD1 or TRBD2 (6 bases each). CDR3 length: 14 amino acids. V gave up 7 bases and J gave up 2 bases, with 15 bases separating them. Looked up from germline, CDR1 is SGHNT and CDR2 is YYREEE (reference sequence).

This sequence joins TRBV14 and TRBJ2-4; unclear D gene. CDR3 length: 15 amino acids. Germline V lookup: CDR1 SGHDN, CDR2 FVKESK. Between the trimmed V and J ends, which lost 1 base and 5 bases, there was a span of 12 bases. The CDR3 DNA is TGTGCCAGCAGCCAAGGAAGCTGGTCGGAAAACATTCAGTACTTC. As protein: CASSQGSWSENIQYF.

The CDR3 region has the DNA TGTGCCAGCAGTGCCGGGACTAGAATCTACGAGCAGTACTTC. Residues: CASSAGTRIYEQYF. V gene TRBV12-3 or TRBV12-4 combines with J gene TRBJ2-7, with 8 bases identical to TRBD2. There are 14 residues in the CDR3. Germline trimming cut 5 bases from V and 3 bases from J; bases unmatched to any gene: 6.

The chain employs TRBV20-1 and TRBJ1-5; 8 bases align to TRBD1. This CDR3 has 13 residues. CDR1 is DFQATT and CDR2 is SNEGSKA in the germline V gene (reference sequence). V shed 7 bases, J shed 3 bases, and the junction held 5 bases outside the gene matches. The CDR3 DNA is TGCAGTGGACAGGGGAGGCCCAATCAGCCCCAGCATTTT. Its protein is CSGQGRPNQPQHF.

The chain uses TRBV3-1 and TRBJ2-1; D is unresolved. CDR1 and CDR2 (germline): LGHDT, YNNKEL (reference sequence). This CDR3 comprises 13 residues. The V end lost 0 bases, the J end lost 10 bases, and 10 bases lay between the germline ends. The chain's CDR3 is CASSQDHNREQFF. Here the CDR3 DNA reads TGTGCCAGCAGCCAAGATCACAATAGGGAGCAGTTCTTC.

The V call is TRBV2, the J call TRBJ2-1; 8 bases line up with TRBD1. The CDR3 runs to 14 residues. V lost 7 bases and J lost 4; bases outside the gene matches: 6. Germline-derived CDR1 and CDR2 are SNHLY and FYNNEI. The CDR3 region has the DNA TGTGCCAGCACGCAGGGGGCCCGATACAATGAGCAGTTCTTC. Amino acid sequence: CASTQGARYNEQFF.

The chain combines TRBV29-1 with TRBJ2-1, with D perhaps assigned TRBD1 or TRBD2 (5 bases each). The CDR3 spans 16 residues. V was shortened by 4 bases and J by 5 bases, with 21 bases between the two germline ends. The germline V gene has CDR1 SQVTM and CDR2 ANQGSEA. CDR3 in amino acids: CSVAGASLLSDNEQFF. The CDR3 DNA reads TGCAGCGTTGCCGGGGCTTCGCTCCTTTCTGACAATGAGCAGTTCTTC.

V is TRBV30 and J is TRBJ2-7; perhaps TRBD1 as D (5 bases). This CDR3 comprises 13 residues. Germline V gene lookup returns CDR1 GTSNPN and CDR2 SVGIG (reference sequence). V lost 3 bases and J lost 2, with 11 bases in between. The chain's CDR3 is CAWSPGQAYEQYF. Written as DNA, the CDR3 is TGTGCCTGGAGCCCCGGACAAGCCTACGAGCAGTACTTC.

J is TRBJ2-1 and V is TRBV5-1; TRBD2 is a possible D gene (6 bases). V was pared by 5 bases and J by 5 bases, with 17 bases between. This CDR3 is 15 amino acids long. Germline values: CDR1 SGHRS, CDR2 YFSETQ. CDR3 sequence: CASSLEGRLNNEQFF. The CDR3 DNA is TGCGCCAGCAGTCTAGAGGGGAGGTTAAACAATGAGCAGTTCTTC.

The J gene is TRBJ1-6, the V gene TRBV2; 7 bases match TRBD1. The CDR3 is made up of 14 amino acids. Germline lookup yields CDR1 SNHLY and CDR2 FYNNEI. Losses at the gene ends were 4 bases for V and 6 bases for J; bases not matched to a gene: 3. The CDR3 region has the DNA TGTGCCAGCAGTGGGGACAGCCGTAATTCACCCCTCCACTTT. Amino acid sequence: CASSGDSRNSPLHF. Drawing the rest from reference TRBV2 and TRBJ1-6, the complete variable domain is EPEVTQTPSHQVTQMGQEVILRCVPISNHLYFYWYRQILGQKVEFLVSFYNNEISEKSEIFDDQFSVERPDGSNFTLKIRSTKLEDSAMYFCASSGDSRNSPLHFGNGTRLTVT.

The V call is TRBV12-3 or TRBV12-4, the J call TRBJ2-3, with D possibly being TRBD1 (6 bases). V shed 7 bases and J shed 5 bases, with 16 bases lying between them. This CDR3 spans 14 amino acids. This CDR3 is CASTPTGAQDTQYF. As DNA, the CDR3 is TGTGCCAGCACCCCGACAGGAGCCCAAGATACGCAGTATTTT.

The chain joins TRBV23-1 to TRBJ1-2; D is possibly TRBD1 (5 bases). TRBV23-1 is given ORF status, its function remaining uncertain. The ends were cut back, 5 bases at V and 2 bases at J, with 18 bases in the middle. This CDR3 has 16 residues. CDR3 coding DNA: TGCGCCAGCAGTACCGCTCGTCAGGGAGAGAACTATGGCTACACCTTC. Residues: CASSTARQGENYGYTF.

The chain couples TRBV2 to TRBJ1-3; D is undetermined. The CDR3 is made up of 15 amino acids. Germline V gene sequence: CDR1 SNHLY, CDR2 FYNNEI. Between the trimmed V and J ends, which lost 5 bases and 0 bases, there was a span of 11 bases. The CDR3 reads CASSKGEISGNTIYF. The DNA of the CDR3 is TGTGCCAGCAGTAAGGGAGAGATCTCTGGAAACACCATATATTTT.

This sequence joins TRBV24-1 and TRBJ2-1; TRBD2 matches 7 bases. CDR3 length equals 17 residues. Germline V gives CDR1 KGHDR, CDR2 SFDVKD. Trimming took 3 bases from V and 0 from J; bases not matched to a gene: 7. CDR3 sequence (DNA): TGTGCCACCAGTGATACGTATAGCGGGTTCTCCTACAATGAGCAGTTCTTC. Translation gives CATSDTYSGFSYNEQFF.